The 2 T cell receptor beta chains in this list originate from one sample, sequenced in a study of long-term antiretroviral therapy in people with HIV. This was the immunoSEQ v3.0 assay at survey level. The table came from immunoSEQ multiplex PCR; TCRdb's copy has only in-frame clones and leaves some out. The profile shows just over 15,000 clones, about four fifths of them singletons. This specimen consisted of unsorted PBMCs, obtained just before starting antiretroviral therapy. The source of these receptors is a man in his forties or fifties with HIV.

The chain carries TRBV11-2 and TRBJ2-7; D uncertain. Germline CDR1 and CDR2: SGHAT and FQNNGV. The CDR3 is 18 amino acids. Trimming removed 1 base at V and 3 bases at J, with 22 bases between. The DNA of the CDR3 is TGTGCCAGCAGCTTAGCAAGTAGGGCGTCGACCGTTCACTACGAGCAGTACTTC. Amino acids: CASSLASRASTVHYEQYF.

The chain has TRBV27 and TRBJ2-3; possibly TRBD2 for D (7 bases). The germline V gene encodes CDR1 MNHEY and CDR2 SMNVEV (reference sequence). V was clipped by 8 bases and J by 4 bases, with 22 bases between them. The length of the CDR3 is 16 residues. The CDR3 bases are TGTGCCAGCGGGGAGGGTGGGGGGCAGGGAGCAGATACGCAGTATTTT. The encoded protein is CASGEGGGQGADTQYF.